What follows is one TCR beta chain and its context. Participant ages covered roughly 18 to 89 years across about two dozen US areas. Participant-reported clinical history was the basis for cohort assignment. The record originates from a study of blood T cell repertoires in COVID-19. Study-wide context: PBMCs, B-cell-depleted T cells, or T cells provided the cDNA or gDNA that made up the material.

Only in-frame clones appear in the TCRdb table, and some are missing; sequencing was by immunoSEQ multiplex PCR. The table includes about 200,000 clones, approximately 89% detected once. Germline lookup yields CDR1 SGDLS and CDR2 YYNGEE. The CDR3 totals 18 residues. Unmatched junction bases numbered 7, after V lost 4 bases and J lost 2 bases. The rearrangement uses TRBV9 and TRBJ2-3, with 16 bases fitting TRBD2. Sample: PBMCs or T cells enriched from blood (not recorded which). The receptor was derived from a woman aged 25 to 39 with acute COVID-19. CDR3 nucleotides: TGTGCCAGCAGCATACAAGGGACTAGCGGGGGGGCCACAGATACGCAGTATTTT. Protein: CASSIQGTSGGATDTQYF.